Below, one TCR beta chain is given with its context. Its antigen is undetermined. The data stem from a study of cytomegalovirus exposure and HLA in healthy donors. Whole-study findings and limits: The study reported that TCR beta sequences accurately predicted HLA-A and HLA-B alleles in most subjects. Reports credit the classifier with highly specific, highly sensitive diagnosis of cytomegalovirus status.

Germline V lookup: CDR1 GTSNPN, CDR2 SVGIG (reference sequence). J was trimmed by 4 bases and V by 8 bases; bases with no gene match: 2. The CDR3 extends over 11 amino acids. 13 Jbeta primers and 60 Vbeta primers were used for the PCR. The data were produced by immunoSEQ multiplex PCR, yet TCRdb's version contains in-frame clones alone and is incomplete. The table records around 150,000 clones, under 80% of them present only once. The sequence was collected from a male donor in good health and CMV-seronegative. V and J are TRBV30 and TRBJ1-1, with 9 positions matching TRBD1. Sequenced material: PBMCs. CDR3 sequence: CAGDRVTEAFF. The DNA of the CDR3 is TGTGCCGGGGACAGGGTCACTGAAGCTTTCTTT.